Below, one T cell receptor beta chain is given with its context. Tens of thousands of T cell genomes (roughly 190 ng DNA) went into each sorted-subset replicate. Sequencing used immunoSEQ multiplex PCR; TCRdb keeps in-frame clones, though not all of them. This sample has about 2.3 million clones; roughly 90% occur once, and the top ten carry approximately 0.41%. The V gene's germline CDR1 is SNHLY and CDR2 FYNNEI. The CDR3 contains 18 residues. Losses at the gene ends were 4 bases for V and 8 bases for J; bases not matched to a gene: 18. This sample is drawn from a study of shared clonotypes between healthy human individuals. Looking at the study overall: For every donor, three CD4 naive, three CD4 memory, two CD8 naive and one CD8 memory plates were used.

The sequenced sample consisted of naive CD4+ T cells from PBMCs. The subset: CD45RA+ positively selected. This chain joins TRBV2 and TRBJ2-3; 10 bases are a match to TRBD2. The clonotype was recovered from a man between 18 and 29 years old in good health. Some clones in this sample may be carry-over from other donors' samples. The CDR3 DNA reads as TGTGCCAGCAGTGCCTCGTACGGAGCGGGAGGGCCTCTGGGTACGCAGTATTTT. Its translation: CASSASYGAGGPLGTQYF. Together with reference TRBV2 and TRBJ2-3, the CDR3 gives the full variable domain: EPEVTQTPSHQVTQMGQEVILRCVPISNHLYFYWYRQILGQKVEFLVSFYNNEISEKSEIFDDQFSVERPDGSNFTLKIRSTKLEDSAMYFCASSASYGAGGPLGTQYFGPGTRLTVL.